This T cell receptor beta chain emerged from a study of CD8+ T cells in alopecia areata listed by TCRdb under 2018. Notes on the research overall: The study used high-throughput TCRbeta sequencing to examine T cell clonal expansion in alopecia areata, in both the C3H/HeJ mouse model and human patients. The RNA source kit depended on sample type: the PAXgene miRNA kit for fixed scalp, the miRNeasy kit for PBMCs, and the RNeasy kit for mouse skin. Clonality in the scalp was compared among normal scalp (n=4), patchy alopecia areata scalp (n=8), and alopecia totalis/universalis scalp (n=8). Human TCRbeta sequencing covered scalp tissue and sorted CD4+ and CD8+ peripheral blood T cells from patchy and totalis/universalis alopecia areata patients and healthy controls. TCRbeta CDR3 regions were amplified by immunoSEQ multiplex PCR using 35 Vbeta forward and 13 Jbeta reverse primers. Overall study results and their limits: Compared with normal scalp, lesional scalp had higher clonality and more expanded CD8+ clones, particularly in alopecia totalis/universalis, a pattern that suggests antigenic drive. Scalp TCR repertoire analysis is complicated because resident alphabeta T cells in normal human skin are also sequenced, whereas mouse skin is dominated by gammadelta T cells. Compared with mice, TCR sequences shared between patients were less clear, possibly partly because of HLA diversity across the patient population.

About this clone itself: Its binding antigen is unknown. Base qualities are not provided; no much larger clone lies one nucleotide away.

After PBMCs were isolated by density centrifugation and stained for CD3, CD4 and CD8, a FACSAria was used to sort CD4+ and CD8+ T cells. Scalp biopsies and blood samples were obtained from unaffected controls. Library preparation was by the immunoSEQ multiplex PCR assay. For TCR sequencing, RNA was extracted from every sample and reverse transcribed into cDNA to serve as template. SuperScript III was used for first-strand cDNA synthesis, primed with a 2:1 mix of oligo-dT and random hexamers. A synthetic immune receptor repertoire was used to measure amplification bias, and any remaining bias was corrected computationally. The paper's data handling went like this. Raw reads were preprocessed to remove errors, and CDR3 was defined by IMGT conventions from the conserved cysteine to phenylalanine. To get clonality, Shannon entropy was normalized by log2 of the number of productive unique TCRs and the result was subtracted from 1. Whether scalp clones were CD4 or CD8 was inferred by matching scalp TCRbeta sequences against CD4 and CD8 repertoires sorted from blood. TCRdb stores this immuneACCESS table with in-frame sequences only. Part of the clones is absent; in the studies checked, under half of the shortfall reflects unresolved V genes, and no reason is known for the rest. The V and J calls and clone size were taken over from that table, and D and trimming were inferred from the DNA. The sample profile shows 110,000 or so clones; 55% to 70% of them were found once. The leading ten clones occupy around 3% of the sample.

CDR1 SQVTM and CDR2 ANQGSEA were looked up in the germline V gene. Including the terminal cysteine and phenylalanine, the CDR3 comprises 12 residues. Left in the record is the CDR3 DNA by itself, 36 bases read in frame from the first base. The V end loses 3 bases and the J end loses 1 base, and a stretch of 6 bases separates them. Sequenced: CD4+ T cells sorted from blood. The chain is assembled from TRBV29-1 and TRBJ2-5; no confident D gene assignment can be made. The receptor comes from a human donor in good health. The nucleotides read TGCAGCGTTGACAGAACCCAAGAGACCCAGTACTTC. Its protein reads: CSVDRTQETQYF. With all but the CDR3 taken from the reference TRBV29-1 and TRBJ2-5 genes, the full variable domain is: SAVISQKPSRDICQRGTSLTIQCQVDSQVTMMFWYRQQPGQSLTLIATANQGSEATYESGFVIDKFPISRPNLTFSTLTVSNMSPEDSSIYLCSVDRTQETQYFGPGTRLLVL.